Each of the 27 T cell receptor beta chains below was sequenced from the same sample in a study of tumor-infiltrating lymphocytes in localized non-small cell lung cancer. Sequencing was performed with immunoSEQ multiplex PCR; in TCRdb, only in-frame clones are kept and a portion is missing. The sample lists over 2,500 clones, over 40% occurring once. Sequenced: uninvolved lung tissue not adjacent to the tumor. The origin of the receptors is a human donor with non-small cell lung cancer.

This clone was recorded a few times. Other DNA sequences in the same sample also yield this CDR3. The rearrangement uses TRBV4-1 and TRBJ2-5; 10 positions match TRBD1. This CDR3 is 15 amino acids long. CDR1 is MGHRA and CDR2 is YSYEKL in the germline V gene. V gave up 4 bases and J gave up 4 bases; unmatched junction bases: 6. CDR3 amino acids: CASSPEGQGRETQYF. The CDR3 DNA follows: TGCGCCAGCAGCCCAGAGGGACAGGGGCGAGAGACCCAGTACTTC.

J is TRBJ1-1 and V is TRBV7-2; D unclear. This CDR3 is built from 13 residues. V lost 2 bases and J lost 0, with 4 bases in between. Germline loops: CDR1 SGHTA, CDR2 FQGNSA. The CDR3 sequence: CASSLSVNTEAFF. CDR3 coding DNA: TGTGCCAGCAGCTTAAGTGTGAACACTGAAGCTTTCTTT.

This rearrangement joins TRBV7-2 to TRBJ2-2, with TRBD1 matching over 9 bases. The germline V gene has CDR1 SGHTA and CDR2 FQGNSA. The CDR3 is made up of 14 amino acids. Losses at the gene ends were 4 bases for V and 6 bases for J; bases not matched to a gene: 3. The CDR3 region has the DNA TGTGCCAGCAGCTGGACAGGGGTTCCCGGGGAGCTGTTTTTT. Protein: CASSWTGVPGELFF.

This clone was found a few times. CDR3 nucleotides: TGTGCCAGCAGTTACTCGAAACAGCTGAACACTGAAGCTTTCTTT. Its protein is CASSYSKQLNTEAFF. This chain connects TRBV6-6 to TRBJ1-1; D not resolved. Per the germline V gene, CDR1 is MNHNY and CDR2 is SVGAGI (reference sequence). V lost 0 bases and J lost 0, with 8 bases in between. This CDR3 has 15 amino acids.

The J gene is TRBJ2-3, the V gene TRBV7-2; TRBD2 aligns across 7 bases. The CDR3 runs 15 residues. V shed 6 bases and J 0 bases; nucleotides not matched to a gene: 6. Germline CDR1 SGHTA, CDR2 FQGNSA. The CDR3 here is CASSRDYLSTDTQYF. The CDR3 DNA reads TGTGCCAGCAGTCGGGACTACCTTAGCACAGATACGCAGTATTTT.

This chain joins TRBV7-2 and TRBJ1-5; TRBD1 might be the D (5 bases). Trimming shortened V by 5 bases and J by 7 bases, and 21 bases separated the two germline ends. This CDR3 comprises 16 residues. Germline V lookup: CDR1 SGHTA, CDR2 FQGNSA. The CDR3 DNA follows: TGTGCCAGCAGCCCCCAACAGGCCCGCCCGGGACAGCCCCAGCATTTT. The encoded protein is CASSPQQARPGQPQHF.

The chain uses TRBV6-1 and TRBJ2-7; D not certain. The CDR3 sequence is 13 residues long. V lost 2 bases to trimming and J lost 1 base, with 6 bases between them. Germline CDR1 is MNHNS and CDR2 is SASEGT. In DNA form, the CDR3 reads TGTGCCAGCAGTGAAATTAGTTCCTACGAGCAGTACTTC. The encoded protein is CASSEISSYEQYF.

The rearrangement uses TRBV4-1 and TRBJ2-4; D is uncertain. V lost 3 bases and J 3 bases, leaving 9 bases between the germline ends. The CDR3 contains 14 residues. Germline V lookup: CDR1 MGHRA, CDR2 YSYEKL. The CDR3 spells CASSHQRLKNIQYF. CDR3 DNA: TGCGCCAGCAGCCATCAACGCCTCAAAAACATTCAGTACTTC.

In this sample, this clone turned up a few times. The V call is TRBV7-2, the J call TRBJ1-5; the D is unclear. Per germline, CDR1 SGHTA and CDR2 FQGNSA. This CDR3 is 15 amino acids long. V lost 5 bases to trimming and J lost 4 bases, with 15 bases between them. In nucleotides, the CDR3 is TGTGCCAGCAGCCCTATCAGAGGGAGTAATCAGCCCCAGCATTTT. Its translation: CASSPIRGSNQPQHF.

The chain carries TRBV11-2 and TRBJ2-5; 10 bases are shared with TRBD2. There are 16 residues in the CDR3. Germline V gene sequence: CDR1 SGHAT, CDR2 FQNNGV. J lost 4 bases, V lost 3 bases, and 8 bases had no gene match. The CDR3 region is CASSFALAGVRETQYF. Written as DNA, the CDR3 is TGTGCCAGCAGCTTCGCCCTAGCGGGAGTGCGAGAGACCCAGTACTTC. Full variable domain (outside the CDR3, taken from reference TRBV11-2 and TRBJ2-5): EAGVAQSPRYKIIEKRQSVAFWCNPISGHATLYWYQQILGQGPKLLIQFQNNGVVDDSQLPKDRFSAERLKGVDSTLKIQPAKLEDSAVYLCASSFALAGVRETQYFGPGTRLLVL.

V gene TRBV7-2 combines with J gene TRBJ2-3, with a possible D match to TRBD1 (6 bases). From germline, CDR1 is SGHTA and CDR2 FQGNSA. The CDR3 length is 13 residues. Between the trimmed V and J ends, which lost 8 bases and 1 base, there was a span of 10 bases. This CDR3 is CASLGQRTDTQYF. The CDR3 DNA reads TGTGCCAGCTTAGGACAGCGCACAGATACGCAGTATTTT.

The chain recombines TRBV9 with TRBJ2-1, with 8 bases identical to TRBD2. Germline CDR1 is SGDLS and CDR2 is YYNGEE. The CDR3 consists of 14 residues. Trimming cost V 4 bases and J 10 bases; bases outside gene matches: 10. The CDR3 region has the DNA TGTGCCAGCAGCTCCACCGGGAGGGCCAGCGAGCAGTTCTTC. It translates to CASSSTGRASEQFF.

This chain connects TRBV7-9 to TRBJ1-2; D remains unclear. CDR3 length: 12 residues. V lost 4 bases and J 10 bases, leaving 13 bases between the germline ends. Germline loops: CDR1 SEHNR, CDR2 FQNEAQ (reference sequence). The CDR3 DNA reads as TGTGCCAGCAGCTCCTCGGGCACTCCCTACACCTTC. Translation: CASSSSGTPYTF.

The chain recombines TRBV7-2 with TRBJ1-1, with unresolved D. The germline V gene has CDR1 SGHTA and CDR2 FQGNSA. The V end was cut by 1 base, the J end by 1 base, with 4 bases between. The CDR3 has 13 residues. The DNA of the CDR3 is TGTGCCAGCAGCTTAGAGAGGAACACTGAAGCTTTCTTT. Its protein is CASSLERNTEAFF.

This sequence joins TRBV6-5 and TRBJ1-2; TRBD1 matches at 10 bases. J lost 6 bases, V lost 1 base, and 2 bases had no gene match. The CDR3 has 14 residues. CDR1 is MNHEY and CDR2 is SVGAGI in the germline V gene. The CDR3 bases are TGTGCCAGCAGTTACTTGGACAGGGGGAATGGCTACACCTTC. Residues: CASSYLDRGNGYTF.

This clone was detected only a few times. The genes are TRBV4-1 and TRBJ2-2, with unresolved D. The CDR3 covers 14 residues. Trimming pared 2 bases from V and 4 bases from J, leaving 8 bases between. Germline V gene data show CDR1 as MGHRA and CDR2 as YSYEKL. The CDR3 sequence: CASSQRGSTGELFF. The DNA of the CDR3 is TGCGCCAGCAGCCAACGAGGATCCACCGGGGAGCTGTTTTTT.

The table lists this clone with a few counts. The chain employs TRBV28 and TRBJ1-2, with D possibly TRBD1 on 5 matching bases. This CDR3 spans 14 amino acids. Germline V gene lookup returns CDR1 MDHEN and CDR2 SYDVKM. Trimming pared 5 bases from V and 5 bases from J, leaving 15 bases between. Written as DNA, the CDR3 is TGTGCCAGCAGTCCAGGGACCTTCCTGTATGGCTACACCTTC. Translated, it gives CASSPGTFLYGYTF.

The chain employs TRBV6-1 and TRBJ2-5, with 7 bases matching TRBD2. Germline loops: CDR1 MNHNS, CDR2 SASEGT. Trimming took 11 bases from V and 4 from J; bases not matched to a gene: 4. CDR3 length: 11 residues. CDR3 bases: TGTGCCGCCGGGAGGAGAGAGACCCAGTACTTC. Amino acid sequence: CAAGRRETQYF.

The gene calls are TRBV28 and TRBJ1-5, with unresolved D. From germline, CDR1 is MDHEN and CDR2 SYDVKM. Trimming left V 5 bases short and J 9 bases short, with 11 bases between. The CDR3 sequence is 12 residues long. CDR3 amino acids: CASSPLARPQHF. CDR3 sequence (DNA): TGTGCCAGCAGTCCCCTAGCGAGGCCCCAGCATTTT.

The chain employs TRBV5-1 and TRBJ1-6, with D perhaps TRBD1 (6 bases). The germline V gene has CDR1 SGHRS and CDR2 YFSETQ. The CDR3 loop spans 13 amino acids. V lost 0 bases and J lost 11, with 9 bases in between. As DNA, the CDR3 is TGCGCCAGCAGCTTGGAGGGGGGACCACCCCTCCACTTT. Protein: CASSLEGGPPLHF.

In its sample, this clone was seen a few times. V is TRBV10-3 and J is TRBJ2-1; D is perhaps TRBD1 (6 bases). Trimming left V 4 bases short and J 0 bases short, with 19 bases between. The CDR3 contains 18 residues. Germline CDR1 ENHRY, CDR2 SYGVKD. CDR3 loop: CAISVTAGEGGSYNEQFF. CDR3 DNA: TGTGCCATCAGTGTCACCGCAGGGGAAGGGGGCTCCTACAATGAGCAGTTCTTC.

This clone is deemed medium-sized. V usage is TRBV7-2 and J usage is TRBJ1-2; no definite D call. From germline, CDR1 is SGHTA and CDR2 FQGNSA. The V and J ends lost 1 base and 8 bases respectively, with 14 bases between them. The CDR3 has 14 amino acids. The CDR3 reads CASSLGGASRGYTF. The CDR3 DNA is TGTGCCAGCAGCTTAGGAGGCGCGTCGAGGGGCTACACCTTC. Together with reference TRBV7-2 and TRBJ1-2, the CDR3 gives the full variable domain: GAGVSQSPSNKVTEKGKDVELRCDPISGHTALYWYRQSLGQGLEFLIYFQGNSAPDKSGLPSDRFSAERTGGSVSTLTIQRTQQEDSAVYLCASSLGGASRGYTFGSGTRLTVV.

CDR3 sequence reads: CATSRGWGTSGAPYNEQFF. CDR3 in DNA: TGTGCCACCAGCAGAGGGTGGGGGACTAGCGGGGCGCCCTACAATGAGCAGTTCTTC. The chain recombines TRBV15 with TRBJ2-1; TRBD2 aligns across 13 bases. Per the germline V gene, CDR1 is LNHNV and CDR2 is YYDKDF (reference sequence). The CDR3 loop spans 19 amino acids. V shed 1 base and J 2 bases; nucleotides not matched to a gene: 8. The full variable domain, with the rest looked up from reference TRBV15 and TRBJ2-1, is DAMVIQNPRYQVTQFGKPVTLSCSQTLNHNVMYWYQQKSSQAPKLLFHYYDKDFNNEADTPDNFQSRRPNTSFCFLDIRSPGLGDTAMYLCATSRGWGTSGAPYNEQFFGPGTRLTVL.

This chain uses TRBV9 with TRBJ1-1, with D perhaps TRBD1 (6 bases). Between the trimmed V and J ends, which lost 0 bases and 5 bases, there was a span of 14 bases. Per germline, CDR1 SGDLS and CDR2 YYNGEE. This CDR3 is built from 15 residues. CDR3 in amino acids: CASSVGGDRQTEAFF. The DNA for the CDR3 is TGTGCCAGCAGCGTAGGAGGAGACAGGCAGACTGAAGCTTTCTTT.

The chain joins TRBV27 to TRBJ2-1; D not resolved. The CDR3 is 12 amino acids. The germline gives CDR1 MNHEY, CDR2 SMNVEV (reference sequence). The V and J ends lost 5 bases and 8 bases respectively, with 10 bases between them. CDR3 residues: CASSKGWDEQFF. The CDR3 region has the DNA TGTGCCAGCAGTAAGGGTTGGGATGAGCAGTTCTTC.

This clone has only a few counts. The chain carries TRBV7-9 and TRBJ1-4; D unresolved. The germline gives CDR1 SEHNR, CDR2 FQNEAQ (reference sequence). The length of the CDR3 is 15 residues. The V gene lost 5 bases and the J gene lost 7 bases, with 17 bases spanning the gap. CDR3 DNA sequence: TGTGCCAGCAGCCCCGGGTCATCGAGAAGTGAAAAACTGTTTTTT. As protein: CASSPGSSRSEKLFF. Filled out from reference TRBV7-9 and TRBJ1-4, the complete variable domain reads DTGVSQNPRHKITKRGQNVTFRCDPISEHNRLYWYRQTLGQGPEFLTYFQNEAQLEKSRLLSDRFSAERPKGSFSTLEIQRTEQGDSAMYLCASSPGSSRSEKLFFGSGTQLSVL.

In DNA form, the CDR3 reads TGTGCCAGCAGCCCAGGACTAGCGGGGGGGCGGGGCATTCAGTACTTC. Translation gives CASSPGLAGGRGIQYF. V and J are TRBV7-6 and TRBJ2-4; 15 bases agree with TRBD2. CDR3 length: 16 residues. Losses at the gene ends were 5 bases for V and 9 bases for J; bases not matched to a gene: 8. CDR1 and CDR2 (germline): SGHVS, FNYEAQ.